This TCR beta chain was profiled in a study of regulatory T cells in long-lasting Graves disease. The CDR3 spans 14 residues. The germline V gene has CDR1 SGHVS and CDR2 FQNEAQ. Trimming pared 5 bases from V and 5 bases from J, leaving 16 bases between. Time point in this sample: persistent/refractory GD, antithyroid drugs over 5 years with positive TRAb. Preparation of the TCR library used RNA extracted from PBMCs. EDTA tubes collected roughly 9 milliliters of peripheral blood. Findings and caveats of the study: TCR diversity was lower in persistent Graves' patients (versus newly diagnosed ones). The study found persistent patients shared more public clonotypes (2,741) than new patients (approximately 870). There were preferences for TRBV28, TRBJ1-2 and TRBJ2-5 in persistent disease.

This clonotype occurred many times. What it recognizes is unknown. HTBI primers from iRepertoire and Arm-PCR of CDR3 regions yielded the TCR beta libraries. TCRdb recomputed calls from the multiplex PCR reads with MiXCR, one row per CDR3 protein. Among about 300,000 distinct CDR3 sequences listed, 20% to 25% were seen once. The TCR sequence derives from a female donor with Graves disease. The material was peripheral blood mononuclear cells (PBMCs), obtained when the disease was refractory, from a patient treated with antithyroid drugs. This rearrangement joins TRBV7-8 to TRBJ2-7; D possibly uses TRBD1 or TRBD2 (7 bases each). CDR3 region: CASSHIQGGDEQYF. The CDR3 nucleotides read TGTGCCAGCAGCCATATCCAGGGGGGGGACGAGCAGTACTTC.